The next 7 T cell receptor beta chains were all read from a single sample in a study of regulatory T cells in long-lasting Graves disease. Time point in this sample: persistent/refractory GD, antithyroid drugs over 5 years with positive TRAb. The authors made the TCR library using RNA they extracted from PBMCs. The TCR beta library used iRepertoire HTBI primers with Arm-PCR amplification of CDR3. TCRdb reanalysed the multiplex PCR reads using MiXCR and keeps one entry per CDR3 protein. The data show around 450,000 distinct CDR3 sequences, 20% to 25% seen once. The sequenced sample was peripheral blood mononuclear cells (PBMCs), obtained when the disease was refractory, from a patient treated with antithyroid drugs. The receptors were sampled from a female donor with Graves disease.

This clonotype was seen many times. One end of the junction is discordant with germline, which a read error may explain. The chain joins TRBV28 to TRBJ2-7; D remains ambiguous. This CDR3 is built from 11 residues. The germline CDR1 and CDR2 sequences are MDHEN and SYDVKM. CDR3 coding DNA: TGTGCCAGCAGTCCGAAGGACGACCAGTACTTC. The encoded protein is CASSPKDDQYF.

This clonotype was counted a few times. The chain has TRBV5-8 and TRBJ2-5; no clear D gene. V gave up 7 bases and J gave up 1 base, with 8 bases separating them. The CDR3 consists of 12 residues. Germline CDR1 is SGHTS and CDR2 is YDEGEE. CDR3: CASVGRQETQYF. The CDR3 DNA is TGTGCCAGCGTTGGGCGCCAAGAGACCCAGTACTTC.

There are a few counts of this clonotype. The chain couples TRBV7-2 to TRBJ2-7; 16 bases match TRBD2. Germline V gene sequence: CDR1 SGHTA, CDR2 FQGNSA. Trimming took 5 bases from V and 10 from J; bases not matched to a gene: 5. The CDR3 has 14 amino acids. The chain's CDR3 is CASSPGTSGRGQYF. The CDR3 nucleotides read TGTGCCAGCAGCCCTGGGACTAGCGGGAGGGGACAGTACTTC. The complete variable domain, with remaining parts taken from reference TRBV7-2 and TRBJ2-7, reads GAGVSQSPSNKVTEKGKDVELRCDPISGHTALYWYRQSLGQGLEFLIYFQGNSAPDKSGLPSDRFSAERTGGSVSTLTIQRTQQEDSAVYLCASSPGTSGRGQYFGPGTRLTVT.

There are many counts of this clonotype. V is TRBV7-8 and J is TRBJ1-6, with 7 positions matching TRBD1. This CDR3 spans 14 amino acids. Germline CDR1 reads SGHVS; CDR2 reads FQNEAQ. Trimming removed 2 bases from V and 7 bases from J; junction bases left unmatched: 2. CDR3 loop: CASSLTGENSPLHF. The CDR3 DNA follows: TGTGCCAGCAGCTTAACAGGGGAGAATTCACCCCTCCACTTT.

This clonotype was counted many times. The chain carries TRBV6-1 and TRBJ1-2; D perhaps matches TRBD1 (6 bases). V was trimmed by 8 bases and J by 6 bases, leaving 22 bases between them. The CDR3 consists of 15 residues. Germline V gene sequence: CDR1 MNHNS, CDR2 SASEGT. As DNA, the CDR3 is TGTGCCAGCGGGAAGGGGACCCAGGGGCTTGATGGCTACACCTTC. It translates to CASGKGTQGLDGYTF.

This clonotype has at least ten counts. This chain connects TRBV12-3 or TRBV12-4 to TRBJ2-5; 7 bases are shared with TRBD1. V dropped 6 bases and J dropped 3; count of bases not matched to a gene: 16. CDR3 length: 17 residues. The CDR3 DNA sequence: TGTGCCAGCAGCCCCCCCCCGGGACAGTCTCCCGAAGAGACCCAGTACTTC. Amino acid sequence: CASSPPPGQSPEETQYF.

In its sample, this clonotype was seen many times. The chain employs TRBV11-2 and TRBJ1-2; D is ambiguous. The CDR3 is 13 residues long. Trimming removed 5 bases from V and 8 bases from J, with 15 bases in between. The germline gives CDR1 SGHAT, CDR2 FQNNGV. Here the CDR3 DNA reads TGTGCCAGCAGCCCCCTTTGGTGGGAAGGCTACACCTTC. Its protein product is CASSPLWWEGYTF.